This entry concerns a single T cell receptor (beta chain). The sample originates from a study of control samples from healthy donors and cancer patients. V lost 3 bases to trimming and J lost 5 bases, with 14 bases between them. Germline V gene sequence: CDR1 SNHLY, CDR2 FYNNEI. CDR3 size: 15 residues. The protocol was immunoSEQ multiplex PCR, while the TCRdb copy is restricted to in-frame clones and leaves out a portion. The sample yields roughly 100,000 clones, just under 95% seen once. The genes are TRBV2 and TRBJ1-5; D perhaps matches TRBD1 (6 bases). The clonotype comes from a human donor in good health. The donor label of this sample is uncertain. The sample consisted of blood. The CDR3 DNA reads TGTGCCAGCAGTGAGGGCAGGGGCCTTTATCAGCCCCAGCATTTT. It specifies CASSEGRGLYQPQHF.